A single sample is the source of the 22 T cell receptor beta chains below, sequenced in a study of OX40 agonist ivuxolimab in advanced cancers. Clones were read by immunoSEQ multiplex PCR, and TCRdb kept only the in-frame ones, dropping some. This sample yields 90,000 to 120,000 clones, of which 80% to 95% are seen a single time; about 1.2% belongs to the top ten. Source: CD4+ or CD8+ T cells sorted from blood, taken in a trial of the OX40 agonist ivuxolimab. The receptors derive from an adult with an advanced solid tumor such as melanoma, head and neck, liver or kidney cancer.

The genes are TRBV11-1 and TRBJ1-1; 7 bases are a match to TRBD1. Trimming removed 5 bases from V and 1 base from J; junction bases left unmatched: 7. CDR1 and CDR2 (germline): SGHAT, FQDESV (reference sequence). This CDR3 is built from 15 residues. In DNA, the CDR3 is TGTGCCAGCAGCGTACGACAGGGCCAGAACACTGAAGCTTTCTTT. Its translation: CASSVRQGQNTEAFF.

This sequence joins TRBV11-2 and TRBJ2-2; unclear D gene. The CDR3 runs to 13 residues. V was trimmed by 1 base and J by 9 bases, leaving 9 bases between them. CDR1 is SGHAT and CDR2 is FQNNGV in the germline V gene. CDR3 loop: CASSLGGSRELFF. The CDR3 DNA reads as TGTGCCAGCAGCTTAGGGGGAAGCCGGGAGCTGTTTTTT.

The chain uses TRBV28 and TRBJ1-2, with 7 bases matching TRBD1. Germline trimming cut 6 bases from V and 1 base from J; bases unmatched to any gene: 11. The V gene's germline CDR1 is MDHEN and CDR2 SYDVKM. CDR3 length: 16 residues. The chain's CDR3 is CASSLPLTGFNYGYTF. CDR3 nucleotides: TGTGCCAGCAGCCTACCGCTGACAGGGTTTAACTATGGCTACACCTTC.

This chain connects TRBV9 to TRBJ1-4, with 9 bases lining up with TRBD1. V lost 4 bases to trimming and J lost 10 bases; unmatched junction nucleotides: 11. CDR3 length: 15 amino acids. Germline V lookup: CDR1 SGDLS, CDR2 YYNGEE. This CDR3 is CASSSTGTGTAKLFF. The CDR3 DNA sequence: TGTGCCAGCAGCTCTACCGGGACAGGGACCGCAAAACTGTTTTTT.

The CDR3 sequence is CASSTRQGAGNEQFF. CDR3 bases: TGTGCCAGCTCAACCCGACAGGGGGCAGGGAATGAGCAGTTCTTC. This rearrangement joins TRBV19 to TRBJ2-1; 10 nucleotides agree with TRBD1. The junction had 12 bases not matched to a gene; V was cut back by 9 bases and J by 7 bases. Germline V gene sequence: CDR1 LNHDA, CDR2 SQIVND (reference sequence). CDR3 length: 15 amino acids.

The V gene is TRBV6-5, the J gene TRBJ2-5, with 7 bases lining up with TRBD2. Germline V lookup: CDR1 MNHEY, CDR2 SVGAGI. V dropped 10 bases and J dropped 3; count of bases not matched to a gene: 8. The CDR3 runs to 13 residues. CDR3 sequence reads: CATAVGGKETQYF. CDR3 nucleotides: TGTGCCACGGCGGTGGGAGGGAAAGAGACCCAGTACTTC.

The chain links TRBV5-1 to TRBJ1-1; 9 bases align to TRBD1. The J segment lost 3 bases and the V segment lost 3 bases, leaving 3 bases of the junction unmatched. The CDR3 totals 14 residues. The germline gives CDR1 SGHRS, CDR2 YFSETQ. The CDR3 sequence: CASSSRDRDTEAFF. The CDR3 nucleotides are TGCGCCAGCAGCTCCCGGGACAGGGACACTGAAGCTTTCTTT.

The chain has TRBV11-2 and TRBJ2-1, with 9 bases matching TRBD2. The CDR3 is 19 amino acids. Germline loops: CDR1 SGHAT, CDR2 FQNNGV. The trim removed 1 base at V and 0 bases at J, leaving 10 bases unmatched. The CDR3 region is CASSLGRTSGWSSYNEQFF. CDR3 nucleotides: TGTGCCAGCAGCTTAGGTCGAACTAGCGGGTGGAGCTCCTACAATGAGCAGTTCTTC.

In nucleotides, the CDR3 is TGTGCCAGCAGTTGGGTCGGCAGGGGCGATCAGCCCCAGCATTTT. Residues: CASSWVGRGDQPQHF. V and J are TRBV28 and TRBJ1-5; TRBD1 might be the D (6 bases). V lost 4 bases to trimming and J lost 5 bases, with 15 bases between them. CDR3 size: 15 residues. Per the germline V gene, CDR1 is MDHEN and CDR2 is SYDVKM.

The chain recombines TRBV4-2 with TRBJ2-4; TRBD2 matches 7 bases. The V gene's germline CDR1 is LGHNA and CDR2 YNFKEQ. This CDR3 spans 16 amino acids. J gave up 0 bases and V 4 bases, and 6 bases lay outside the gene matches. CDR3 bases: TGTGCCAGCAGCCCATCAGCGGGACTAGCCAAAAACATTCAGTACTTC. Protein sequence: CASSPSAGLAKNIQYF.

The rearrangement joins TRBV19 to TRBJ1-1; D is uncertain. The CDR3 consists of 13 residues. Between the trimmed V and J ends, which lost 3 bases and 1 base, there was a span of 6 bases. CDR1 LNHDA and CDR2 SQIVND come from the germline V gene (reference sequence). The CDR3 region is CASSMYTNTEAFF. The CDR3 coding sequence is TGTGCCAGTAGTATGTACACGAACACTGAAGCTTTCTTT.

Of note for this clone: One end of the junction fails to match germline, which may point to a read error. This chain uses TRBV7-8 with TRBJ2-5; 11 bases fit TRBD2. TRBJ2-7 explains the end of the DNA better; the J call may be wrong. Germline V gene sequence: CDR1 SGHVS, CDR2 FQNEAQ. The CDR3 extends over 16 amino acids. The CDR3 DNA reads TGTGCCAGCAGCGTAGCGGGAGGGCCCTCTTCCCACGAGCAGTACTTC. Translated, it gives CASSVAGGPSSHEQYF.

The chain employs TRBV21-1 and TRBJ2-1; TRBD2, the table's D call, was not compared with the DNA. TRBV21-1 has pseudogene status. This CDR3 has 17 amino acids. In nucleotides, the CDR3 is TGTGCCAGCAGCAAAAAGGGGACGACTAGCCGTCCCAATGAGCAGTTCTTC. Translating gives CASSKKGTTSRPNEQFF.

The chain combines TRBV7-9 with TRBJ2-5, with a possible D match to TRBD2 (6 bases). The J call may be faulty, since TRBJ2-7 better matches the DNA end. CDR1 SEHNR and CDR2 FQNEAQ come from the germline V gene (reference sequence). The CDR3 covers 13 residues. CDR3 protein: CASSALARYEQYF. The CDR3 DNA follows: TGTGCCAGCAGCGCCCTAGCGAGGTACGAGCAGTACTTC.

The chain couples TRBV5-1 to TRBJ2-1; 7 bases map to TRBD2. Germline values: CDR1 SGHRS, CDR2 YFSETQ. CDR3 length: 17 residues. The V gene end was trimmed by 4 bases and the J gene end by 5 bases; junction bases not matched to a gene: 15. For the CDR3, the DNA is TGCGCCAGCAGCGTCTTCACTAGCGCGAACGACCACAATGAGCAGTTCTTC. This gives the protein CASSVFTSANDHNEQFF.

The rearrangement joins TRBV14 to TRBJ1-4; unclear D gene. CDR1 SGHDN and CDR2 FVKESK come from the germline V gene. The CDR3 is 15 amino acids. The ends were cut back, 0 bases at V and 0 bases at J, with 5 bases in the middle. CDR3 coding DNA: TGTGCCAGCAGCCAAGATTGGGCAACTAATGAAAAACTGTTTTTT. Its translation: CASSQDWATNEKLFF.

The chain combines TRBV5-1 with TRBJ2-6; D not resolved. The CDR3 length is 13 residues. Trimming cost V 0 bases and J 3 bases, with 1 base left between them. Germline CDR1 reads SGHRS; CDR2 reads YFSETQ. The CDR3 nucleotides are TGCGCCAGCAGCTTGGTTGGGGCCAACGTCCTGACTTTC. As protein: CASSLVGANVLTF. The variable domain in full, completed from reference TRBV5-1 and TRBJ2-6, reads KAGVTQTPRYLIKTRGQQVTLSCSPISGHRSVSWYQQTPGQGLQFLFEYFSETQRNKGNFPGRFSGRQFSNSRSEMNVSTLELGDSALYLCASSLVGANVLTFGAGSRLTVL.

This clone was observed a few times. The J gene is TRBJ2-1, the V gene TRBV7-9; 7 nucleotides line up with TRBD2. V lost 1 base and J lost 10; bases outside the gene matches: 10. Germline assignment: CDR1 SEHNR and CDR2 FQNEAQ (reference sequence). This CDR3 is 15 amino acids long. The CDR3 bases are TGTGCCAGCAGCTTAGGGCTGACGGGAGGAGAAGAGCAGTTCTTC. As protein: CASSLGLTGGEEQFF.

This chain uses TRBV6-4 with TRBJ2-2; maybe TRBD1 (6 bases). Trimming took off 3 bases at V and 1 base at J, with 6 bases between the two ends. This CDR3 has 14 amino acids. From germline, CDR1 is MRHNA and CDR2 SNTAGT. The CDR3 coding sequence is TGTGCCAGCAGTGAACAGGGGAACACCGGGGAGCTGTTTTTT. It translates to CASSEQGNTGELFF.

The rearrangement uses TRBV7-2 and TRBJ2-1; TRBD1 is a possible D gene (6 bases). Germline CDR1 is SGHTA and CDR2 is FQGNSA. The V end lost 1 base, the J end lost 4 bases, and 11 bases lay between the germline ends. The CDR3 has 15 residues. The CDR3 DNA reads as TGTGCCAGCAGCTTAGGGACAGTAACTTACAATGAGCAGTTCTTC. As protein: CASSLGTVTYNEQFF.

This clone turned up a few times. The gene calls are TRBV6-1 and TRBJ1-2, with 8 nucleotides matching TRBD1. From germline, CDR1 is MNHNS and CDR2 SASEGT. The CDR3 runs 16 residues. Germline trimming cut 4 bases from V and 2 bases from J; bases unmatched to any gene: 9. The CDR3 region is CASSADARTGNYGYTF. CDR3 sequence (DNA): TGTGCCAGCAGTGCCGACGCACGGACAGGGAACTATGGCTACACCTTC.

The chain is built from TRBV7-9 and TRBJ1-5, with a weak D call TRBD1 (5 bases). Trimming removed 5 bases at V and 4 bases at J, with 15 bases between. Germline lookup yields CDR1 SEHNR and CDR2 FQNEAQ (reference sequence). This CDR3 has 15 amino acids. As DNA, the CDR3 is TGTGCCAGCAGCGAGGAAGGGGTGGGTAATCAGCCCCAGCATTTT. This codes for CASSEEGVGNQPQHF.